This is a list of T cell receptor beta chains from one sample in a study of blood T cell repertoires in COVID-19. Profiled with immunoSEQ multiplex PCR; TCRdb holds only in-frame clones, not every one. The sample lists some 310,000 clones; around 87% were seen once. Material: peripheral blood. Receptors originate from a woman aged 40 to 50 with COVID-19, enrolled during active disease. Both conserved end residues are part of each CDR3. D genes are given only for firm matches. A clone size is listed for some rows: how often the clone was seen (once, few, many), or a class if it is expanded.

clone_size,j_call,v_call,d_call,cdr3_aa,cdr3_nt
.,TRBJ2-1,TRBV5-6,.,CASSLSIGGSSYNEQFF,TGTGCCAGCAGCTTGAGCATTGGGGGGAGCTCCTACAATGAGCAGTTCTTC
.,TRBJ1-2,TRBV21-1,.,CASSATVYGYTF,TGTGCCAGCAGCGCTACGGTCTATGGCTACACCTTC
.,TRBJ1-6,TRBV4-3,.,CASSPTTGPPGNSPLHF,TGCGCCAGCAGCCCGACCACAGGGCCACCGGGGAATTCACCCCTCCACTTT
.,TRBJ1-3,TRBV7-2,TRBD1,CASSLSTGAGNTIYF,TGTGCCAGCAGCTTATCCACAGGGGCTGGAAACACCATATATTTT
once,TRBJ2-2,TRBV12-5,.,CASGGLAAELFF,TGTGCTAGTGGCGGACTGGCTGCGGAGCTGTTTTTT
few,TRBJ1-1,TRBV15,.,CATSRGLTATEAFF,TGTGCCACCAGCAGAGGGTTGACAGCCACAGAAGCTTTCTTT
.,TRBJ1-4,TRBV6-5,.,CASSQGGVFRKKLFF,TGTGCCAGCAGCCAAGGTGGAGTGTTCCGGAAAAAACTGTTTTTT
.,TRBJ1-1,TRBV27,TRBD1,CASSSITGVAEAFF,TGTGCCAGCAGTTCGATAACAGGGGTAGCTGAAGCTTTCTTT
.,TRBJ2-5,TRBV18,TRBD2,CASSPGLAGEETQYF,TGTGCCAGCTCACCGGGACTAGCGGGGGAAGAGACCCAGTACTTC
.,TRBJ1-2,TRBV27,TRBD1,CASSSHDRAYGYTF,TGTGCCAGCAGTTCCCACGACAGGGCCTATGGCTACACCTTC
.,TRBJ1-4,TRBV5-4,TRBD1,CASSPRQGGEKLFF,TGTGCCAGCAGCCCTAGACAGGGAGGAGAAAAACTGTTTTTT
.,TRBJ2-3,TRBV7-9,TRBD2,CASSFRASGESTDTQYF,TGTGCCAGCAGCTTCCGGGCTAGCGGGGAATCCACAGATACGCAGTATTTT
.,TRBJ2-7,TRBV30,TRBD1,CAWSLGQGSSYEQYF,TGTGCCTGGAGCCTCGGACAGGGGAGCTCCTACGAGCAGTACTTC
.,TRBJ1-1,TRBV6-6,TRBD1,CASSYGTDGTEAFF,TGTGCCAGCAGTTACGGGACAGACGGGACTGAAGCTTTCTTT
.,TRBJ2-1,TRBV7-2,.,CASSLGPPVSGGNEQFF,TGTGCCAGCAGCTTAGGGCCCCCAGTATCTGGTGGCAATGAGCAGTTCTTC
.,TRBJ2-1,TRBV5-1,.,CASSRDNDYNEQFF,TGCGCCAGCAGCAGGGACAACGACTACAATGAGCAGTTCTTC